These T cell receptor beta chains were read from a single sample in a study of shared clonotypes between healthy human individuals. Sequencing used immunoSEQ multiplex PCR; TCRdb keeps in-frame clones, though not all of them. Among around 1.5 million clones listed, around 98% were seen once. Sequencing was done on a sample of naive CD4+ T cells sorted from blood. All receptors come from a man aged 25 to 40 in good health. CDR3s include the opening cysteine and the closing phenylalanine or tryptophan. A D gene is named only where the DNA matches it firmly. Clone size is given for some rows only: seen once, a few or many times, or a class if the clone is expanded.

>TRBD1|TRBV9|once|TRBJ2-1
TGTGCCAGCAGCGAAAAGACAGGGACACCGACATACAATGAGCAGTTCTTC
CASSEKTGTPTYNEQFF
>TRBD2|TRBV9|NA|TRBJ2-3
TGTGCCAGCAGCGTAACTAGCGACACAGATACGCAGTATTTT
CASSVTSDTDTQYF
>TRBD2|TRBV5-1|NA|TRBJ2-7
TGCGCCAGCAGCTTGGGGACTAGCGCAGACTACGAGCAGTACTTC
CASSLGTSADYEQYF
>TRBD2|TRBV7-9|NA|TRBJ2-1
TGTGCCAGCAGCCTCTCGACTAGCGGGACCTACAATGAGCAGTTCTTC
CASSLSTSGTYNEQFF
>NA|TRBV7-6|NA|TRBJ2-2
TGTGCCAGCACCCCTTTTGGGTTACTGGGGGCAACGGACACCGGGGAGCTGTTTTTT
CASTPFGLLGATDTGELFF
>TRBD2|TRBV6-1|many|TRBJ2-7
TGTGCCAGCAGTGAAGCGCTAGCGGGCTCCTACGAGCAGTACTTC
CASSEALAGSYEQYF
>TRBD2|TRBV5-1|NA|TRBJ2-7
TGCGCCAGCAGCTTTAGACTAGCGGGAGACTACGAGCAGTACTTC
CASSFRLAGDYEQYF
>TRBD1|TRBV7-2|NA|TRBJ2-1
TGTGCCAGCAGCTTCGACAGGGGGGCGGGCAATGAGCAGTTCTTC
CASSFDRGAGNEQFF
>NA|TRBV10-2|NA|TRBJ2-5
TGCGCCAGCCGCAGAACCCACAGTTTTTCGTACCAAGAGACCCAGTACTTC
CASRRTHSFSYQETQYF
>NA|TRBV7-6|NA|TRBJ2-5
TGTGCCAGCAGCTTAGCCACGCTCTCCTCGTATCAAGAGACCCAGTACTTC
CASSLATLSSYQETQYF
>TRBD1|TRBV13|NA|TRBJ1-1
TGTGCCAGCAGCTTGGAGGGGGCGGCTTTCTTT
CASSLEGAAFF
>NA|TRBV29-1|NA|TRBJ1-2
TGCAGCGTTGTTAAGGACCCGAGGGGCTATGGCTACACCTTC
CSVVKDPRGYGYTF
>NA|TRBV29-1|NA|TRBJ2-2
TGCAGCGCTCGCAGGGATACCGGGGAGCTGTTTTTT
CSARRDTGELFF
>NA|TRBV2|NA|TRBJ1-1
TGTGCCAGCAGTGAAGTGGGGGCTGGTCGGTACACTGAAGCTTTCTTT
CASSEVGAGRYTEAFF
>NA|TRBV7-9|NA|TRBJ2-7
TGTGCCAGCAGCTTAGGCGGGACTGGCTTTGAGCAGTACTTC
CASSLGGTGFEQYF